What follows is one T cell receptor (beta chain) and its context. The record originates from a study of Graves' ophthalmopathy and Graves' hyperthyroidism. The study amplified TCR beta CDR3 regions using RNA transcripts. First-round RT-PCR with HTBI primers preceded a second-round multiplex PCR. TCRdb independently ran MiXCR on the multiplex PCR reads; one entry per CDR3 protein. The table has about 50,000 distinct CDR3 sequences, roughly half seen once; the top ten hold over 4%. This CDR3 contains 15 residues. The trim removed 4 bases at V and 2 bases at J, leaving 2 bases unmatched. The germline V gene encodes CDR1 KGHSH and CDR2 LQKENI. Patients were diagnosed from clinical symptoms, serum thyroxine, TRAb, thyroid ultrasound and orbital computed tomography.

The specimen was peripheral blood. The TCR comes from an adult woman with Graves' ophthalmopathy. This chain connects TRBV18 to TRBJ1-5, with 10 nucleotides matching TRBD1. As DNA, the CDR3 is TGTGCCAGCTCACAAGGACAGGGGGGCAATCAGCCCCAGCATTTT. This translates into CASSQGQGGNQPQHF. Complete variable domain (other parts from reference TRBV18 and TRBJ1-5): NAGVMQNPRHLVRRRGQEARLRCSPMKGHSHVYWYRQLPEEGLKFMVYLQKENIIDESGMPKERFSAEFPKEGPSILRIQQVVRGDSAAYFCASSQGQGGNQPQHFGDGTRLSIL.